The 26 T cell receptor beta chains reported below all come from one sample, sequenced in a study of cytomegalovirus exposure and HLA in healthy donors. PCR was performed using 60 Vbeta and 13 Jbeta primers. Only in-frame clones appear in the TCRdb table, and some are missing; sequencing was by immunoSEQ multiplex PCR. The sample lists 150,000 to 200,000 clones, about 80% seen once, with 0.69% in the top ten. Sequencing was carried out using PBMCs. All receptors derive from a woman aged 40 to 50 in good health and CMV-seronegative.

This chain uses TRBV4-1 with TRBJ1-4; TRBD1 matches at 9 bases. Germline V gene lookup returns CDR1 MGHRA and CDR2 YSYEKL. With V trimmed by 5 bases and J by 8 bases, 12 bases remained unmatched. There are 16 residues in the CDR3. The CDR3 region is CASSADQQGAWEKLFF. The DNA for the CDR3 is TGCGCCAGCAGCGCAGACCAACAGGGGGCATGGGAAAAACTGTTTTTT.

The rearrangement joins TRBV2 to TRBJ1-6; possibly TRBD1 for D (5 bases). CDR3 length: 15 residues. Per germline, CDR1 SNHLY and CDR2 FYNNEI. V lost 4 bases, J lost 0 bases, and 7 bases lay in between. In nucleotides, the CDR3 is TGTGCCAGCAGTGTTCAGGGCTCCTATAATTCACCCCTCCACTTT. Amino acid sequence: CASSVQGSYNSPLHF.

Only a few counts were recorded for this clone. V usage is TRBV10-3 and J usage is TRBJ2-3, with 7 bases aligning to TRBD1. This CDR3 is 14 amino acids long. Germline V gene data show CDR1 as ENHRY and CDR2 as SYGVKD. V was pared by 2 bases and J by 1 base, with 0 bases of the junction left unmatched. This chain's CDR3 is CAISEGQGTDTQYF. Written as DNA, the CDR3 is TGTGCCATCAGTGAGGGACAGGGCACAGATACGCAGTATTTT.

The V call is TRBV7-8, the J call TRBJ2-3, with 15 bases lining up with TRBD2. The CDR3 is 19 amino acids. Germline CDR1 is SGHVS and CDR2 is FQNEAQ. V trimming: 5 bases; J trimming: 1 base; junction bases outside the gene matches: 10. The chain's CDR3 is CASSPRGLAGGDRTDTQYF. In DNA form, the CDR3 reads TGTGCCAGCAGCCCCCGAGGACTAGCGGGGGGGGACCGCACAGATACGCAGTATTTT.

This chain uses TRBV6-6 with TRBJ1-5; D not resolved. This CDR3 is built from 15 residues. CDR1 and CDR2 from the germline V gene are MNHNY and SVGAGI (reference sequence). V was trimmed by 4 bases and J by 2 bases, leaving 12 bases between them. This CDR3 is CASSSNVRGNQPQHF. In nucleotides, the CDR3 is TGTGCCAGCAGTTCAAACGTACGGGGCAATCAGCCCCAGCATTTT.

This chain's CDR3 is CAWAPGGAGQPQHF. In nucleotides, the CDR3 is TGTGCCTGGGCTCCAGGGGGCGCAGGTCAGCCCCAGCATTTT. The chain uses TRBV30 and TRBJ1-5; TRBD1 matches 8 bases. Germline CDR1 reads GTSNPN; CDR2 reads SVGIG (reference sequence). The ends lost 5 bases at V and 6 bases at J; junction bases unmatched: 9. The CDR3 runs to 14 residues.

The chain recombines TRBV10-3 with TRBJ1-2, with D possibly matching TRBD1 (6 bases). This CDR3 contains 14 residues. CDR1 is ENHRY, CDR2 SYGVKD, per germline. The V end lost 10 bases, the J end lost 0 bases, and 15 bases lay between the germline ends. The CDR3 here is CANSGQQTNYGYTF. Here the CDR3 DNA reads TGTGCCAATTCCGGACAGCAGACTAACTATGGCTACACCTTC.

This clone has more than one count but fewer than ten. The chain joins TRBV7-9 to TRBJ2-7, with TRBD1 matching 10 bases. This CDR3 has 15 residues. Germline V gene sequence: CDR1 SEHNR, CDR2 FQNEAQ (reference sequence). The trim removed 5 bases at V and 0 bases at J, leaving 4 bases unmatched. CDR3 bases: TGTGCCAGCAGCCCCCGGGACAGGGGCTCCTACGAGCAGTACTTC. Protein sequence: CASSPRDRGSYEQYF.

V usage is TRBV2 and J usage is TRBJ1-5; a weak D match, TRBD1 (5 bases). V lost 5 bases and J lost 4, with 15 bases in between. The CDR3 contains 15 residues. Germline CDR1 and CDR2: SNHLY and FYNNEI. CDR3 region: CASSLGQGENQPQHF. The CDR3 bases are TGTGCCAGCAGTTTGGGCCAGGGCGAAAATCAGCCCCAGCATTTT.

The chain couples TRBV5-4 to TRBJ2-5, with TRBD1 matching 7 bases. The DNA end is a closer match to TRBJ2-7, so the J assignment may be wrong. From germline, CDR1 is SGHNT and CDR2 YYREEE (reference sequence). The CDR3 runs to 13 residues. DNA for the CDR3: TGTGCCAGCAGCGGGACAGATGACTACGAGCAGTACTTC. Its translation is CASSGTDDYEQYF.

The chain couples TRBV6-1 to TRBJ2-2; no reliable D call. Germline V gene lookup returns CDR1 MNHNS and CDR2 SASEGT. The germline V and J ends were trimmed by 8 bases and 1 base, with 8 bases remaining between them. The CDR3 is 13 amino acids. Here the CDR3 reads CASYNLNTGELFF. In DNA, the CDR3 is TGTGCCAGCTATAACTTGAACACCGGGGAGCTGTTTTTT.

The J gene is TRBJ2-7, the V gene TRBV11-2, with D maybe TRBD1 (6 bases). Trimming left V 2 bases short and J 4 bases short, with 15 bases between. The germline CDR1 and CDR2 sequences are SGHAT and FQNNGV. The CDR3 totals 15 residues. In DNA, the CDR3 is TGTGCCAGCAGCTTATTTGCCGACAGGAGTTACGAGCAGTACTTC. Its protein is CASSLFADRSYEQYF.

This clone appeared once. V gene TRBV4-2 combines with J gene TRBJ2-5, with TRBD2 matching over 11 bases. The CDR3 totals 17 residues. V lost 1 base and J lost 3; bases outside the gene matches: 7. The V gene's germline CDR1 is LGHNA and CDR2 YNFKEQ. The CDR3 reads CASSQGTSGYGEETQYF. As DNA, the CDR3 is TGTGCCAGCAGCCAAGGGACTAGCGGGTACGGGGAAGAGACCCAGTACTTC.

CDR3 coding DNA: TGTGCCAGCAGCTTGACCGGGACACTGAACAATGAGCAGTTCTTC. It translates to CASSLTGTLNNEQFF. The J gene is TRBJ2-1, the V gene TRBV7-8; tentatively, D is TRBD1 (6 bases). The germline V gene has CDR1 SGHVS and CDR2 FQNEAQ. Deletions cut 3 bases from V and 5 bases from J, with 14 bases between. The CDR3 runs to 15 residues.

The DNA for the CDR3 is TGTGCCAGCAGTGAGCAGGTCGGCTATGGCTACACCTTC. Translating gives CASSEQVGYGYTF. V usage is TRBV2 and J usage is TRBJ1-2, with D hard to call. This CDR3 comprises 13 residues. From germline, CDR1 is SNHLY and CDR2 FYNNEI. Trimming cost V 3 bases and J 4 bases, with 9 bases left between them.

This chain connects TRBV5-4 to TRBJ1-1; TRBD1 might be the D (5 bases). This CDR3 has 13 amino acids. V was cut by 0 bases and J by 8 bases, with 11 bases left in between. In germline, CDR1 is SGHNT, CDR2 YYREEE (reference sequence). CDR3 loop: CASSLGQNSEAFF. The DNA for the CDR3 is TGTGCCAGCAGCTTGGGACAGAACAGCGAAGCTTTCTTT.

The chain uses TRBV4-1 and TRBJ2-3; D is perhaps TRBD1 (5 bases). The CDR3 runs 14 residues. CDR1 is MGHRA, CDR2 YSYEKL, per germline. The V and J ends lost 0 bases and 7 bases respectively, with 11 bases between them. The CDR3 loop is CASSQDQGINTQYF. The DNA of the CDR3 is TGCGCCAGCAGCCAAGATCAGGGTATAAATACGCAGTATTTT.

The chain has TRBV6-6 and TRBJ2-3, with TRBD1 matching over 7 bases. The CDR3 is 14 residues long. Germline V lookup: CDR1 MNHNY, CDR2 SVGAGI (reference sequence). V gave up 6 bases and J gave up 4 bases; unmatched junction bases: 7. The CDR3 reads CASSWGQNADTQYF. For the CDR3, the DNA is TGTGCCAGCAGCTGGGGACAGAACGCAGATACGCAGTATTTT.

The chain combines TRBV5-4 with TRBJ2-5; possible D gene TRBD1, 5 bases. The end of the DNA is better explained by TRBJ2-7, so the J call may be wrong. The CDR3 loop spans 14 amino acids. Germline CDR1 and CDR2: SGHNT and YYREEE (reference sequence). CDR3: CASSGRALGAEQYF. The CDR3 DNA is TGTGCCAGCAGCGGCCGGGCTTTAGGGGCCGAGCAGTACTTC.

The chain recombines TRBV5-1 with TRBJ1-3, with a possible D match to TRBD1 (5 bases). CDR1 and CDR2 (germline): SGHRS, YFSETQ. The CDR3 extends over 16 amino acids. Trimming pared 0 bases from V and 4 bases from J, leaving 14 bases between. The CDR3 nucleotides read TGCGCCAGCAGCTTGGGGCCCTCAGGGTCCGGAAACACCATATATTTT. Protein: CASSLGPSGSGNTIYF.

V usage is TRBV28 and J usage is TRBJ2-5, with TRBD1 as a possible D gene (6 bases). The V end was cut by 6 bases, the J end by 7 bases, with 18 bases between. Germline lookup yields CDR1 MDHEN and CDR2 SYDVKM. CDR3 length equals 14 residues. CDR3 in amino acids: CASSPNSGVRTQYF. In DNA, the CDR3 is TGTGCCAGCAGCCCGAATTCAGGGGTTCGGACCCAGTACTTC.

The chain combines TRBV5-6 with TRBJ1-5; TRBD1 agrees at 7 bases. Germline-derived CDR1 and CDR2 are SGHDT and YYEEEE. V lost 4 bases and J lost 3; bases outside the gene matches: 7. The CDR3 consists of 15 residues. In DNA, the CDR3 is TGTGCCAGCAGCCAACGGGGGACAGTCAATCAGCCCCAGCATTTT. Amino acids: CASSQRGTVNQPQHF. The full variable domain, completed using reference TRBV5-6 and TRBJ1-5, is DAGVTQSPTHLIKTRGQQVTLRCSPKSGHDTVSWYQQALGQGPQFIFQYYEEEERQRGNFPDRFSGHQFPNYSSELNVNALLLGDSALYLCASSQRGTVNQPQHFGDGTRLSIL.

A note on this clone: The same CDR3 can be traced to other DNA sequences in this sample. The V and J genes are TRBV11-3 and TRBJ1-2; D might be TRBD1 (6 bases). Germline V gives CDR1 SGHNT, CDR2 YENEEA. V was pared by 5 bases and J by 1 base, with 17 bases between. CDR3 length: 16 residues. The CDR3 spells CASSPGGAAHNYGYTF. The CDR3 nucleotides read TGTGCCAGCAGCCCGGGGGGGGCAGCACATAACTATGGCTACACCTTC.

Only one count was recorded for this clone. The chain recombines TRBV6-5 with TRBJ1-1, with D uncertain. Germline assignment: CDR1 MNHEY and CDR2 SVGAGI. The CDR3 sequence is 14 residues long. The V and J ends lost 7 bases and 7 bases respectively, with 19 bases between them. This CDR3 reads CASTLKRVVSEAFF. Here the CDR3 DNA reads TGTGCCAGCACGTTAAAGAGGGTTGTAAGTGAAGCTTTCTTT.

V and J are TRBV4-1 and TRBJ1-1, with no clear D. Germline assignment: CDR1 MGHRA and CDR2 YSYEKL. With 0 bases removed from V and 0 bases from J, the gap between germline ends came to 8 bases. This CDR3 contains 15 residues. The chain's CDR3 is CASSQDLGVNTEAFF. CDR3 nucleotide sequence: TGCGCCAGCAGCCAAGATTTGGGAGTGAACACTGAAGCTTTCTTT.

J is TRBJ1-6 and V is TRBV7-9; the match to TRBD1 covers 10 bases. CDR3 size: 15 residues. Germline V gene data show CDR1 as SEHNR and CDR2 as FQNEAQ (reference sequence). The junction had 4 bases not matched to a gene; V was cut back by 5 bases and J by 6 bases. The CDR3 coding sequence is TGTGCCAGCAGCCGCGGGACAGGGGTTAATTCACCCCTCCACTTT. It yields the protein CASSRGTGVNSPLHF.